This TCR beta chain originates from a study of CD8 T cells in Susac syndrome (dated by TCRdb to 2018 to 2020). Context from the whole study: Repertoire sequencing was used to test whether CD8+ T cell activation and differentiation in Susac syndrome was antigen driven. The clonality of the CD8+ T cell repertoire was compared across some eleven healthy donors, around 14 Susac syndrome patients and around 16 multiple sclerosis patients.

Peripheral blood CD8+ and CD4+ T cells from healthy donors, Susac syndrome patients and multiple sclerosis patients were profiled by high-throughput TCR beta sequencing. The multiple sclerosis controls were treatment-naive patients whose relapsing-remitting disease, either stable or active, fulfilled the revised McDonald criteria. CD8+ TEMRA cells were enriched by FACS, while bulk CD8+ and CD4+ T cells were purified by magnetic negative isolation. Blood was drawn into EDTA tubes, processed within 24 hours, and PBMCs were isolated by density gradient centrifugation. PBMCs destined for TCR sequencing were cryopreserved in liquid nitrogen and later thawed in a 37 °C water bath. The sorted or isolated CD4+, CD8+ and CD8+ TEMRA cells had a purity of 90% or higher. This clonotype occurred once. The antigen it recognizes is unknown. No qualities accompany the bases; no much larger clone lies one base away. Single-read evidence is weak.

Results the study describes overall, beyond this receptor: The study acknowledged that relatively few individuals were included in the TCR sequencing and HLA analysis.

RNA was extracted using the RNeasy kit, and about 0.45 to 1 ug of the RNA was reverse transcribed with random hexamers. The immunoSEQ multiplex PCR assay, covering 54 Vbeta and 13 Jbeta segments, was used to amplify TCR beta CDR3 regions. PCR amplification bias was corrected using a synthetic template baseline for primer optimization and computational correction. The published analysis was carried out like this. Reads were annotated to V, D and J genes according to IMGT and were analyzed with immunoSEQ Analyzer, with only productive sequences retained. Clonality was computed as one minus Shannon entropy normalized by log2 of the number of productive unique sequences. For each patient and control, public and private clones were evaluated within the 100 most prevalent clones. Susac-specific clones were defined as absent from healthy and MS cohorts, around 1,000 published viral clones and other ImmuneACCESS disease sequences. In TCRdb, the public reads were trimmed at Q25 with fastp and aligned with MiXCR, with productive beta chains retained. CDR3 protein duplicates are merged, each entry listing the most common genes and DNA. TCRdb assigned the V and J calls; the authors' analysis was not used. The sample yields just over 150,000 distinct CDR3 sequences; roughly 95% were counted once. The ten largest account for 0.14% to 0.15% of the sample.

The sample comprised CD8+ T cells from PBMCs. This sequence originates from a human donor with multiple sclerosis.

The bases are TGTGCCAGCAGCCAAGGACAGGCGTCCCCTCAGCCCCAGCATTTT. This is translated as CASSQGQASPQPQHF. The sequence links TRBV3-1 to TRBJ1-5, with a weak D call of TRBD1 (6 bases match). V and J are truncated by 1 base and 6 bases respectively, leaving an intervening sequence of 13 bases. In the germline V gene (reference sequence), CDR1 corresponds to LGHDT and CDR2 to YNNKEL. The CDR3 starts with the cysteine, ends with the phenylalanine, and has 15 residues. Only CDR3 DNA is held: 45 bases, read in frame from base 1.